This paragraph reports one T cell receptor (beta chain). Here immunoSEQ multiplex PCR was the method, and the copy in TCRdb shows in-frame clones only, minus some. This table holds roughly 100,000 clones, roughly 83% found once. This sample is drawn from a study of T cell responses to AZD1222 COVID-19 vaccine. The ends were cut back, 5 bases at V and 10 bases at J, with 17 bases in the middle. This CDR3 is built from 13 residues. CDR1 and CDR2 from the germline V gene are MNHEY and SMNVEV (reference sequence). This sequence originates from an adult in good health. The rearrangement joins TRBV27 to TRBJ1-1; perhaps TRBD1 as D (6 bases). This specimen was peripheral blood, taken on day 0 of AZD1222 vaccination. The CDR3 bases are TGTGCCAGCAGTCCGGACAGTTTTGGTCCAGCTTTCTTT. Its translation: CASSPDSFGPAFF.